Sequencing of this TCR beta chain was carried out in a study of beta chain features in type 1 diabetes. J lost 3 bases, V lost 5 bases, and 7 bases had no gene match. This CDR3 region has 15 residues. Germline CDR1 reads MNHEY; CDR2 reads SMNVEV (reference sequence). A few counts support this clone. The antigen is unknown. TCRB transcripts that were expressed got sequenced, as all of the isolated RNA had been reverse transcribed. TCRdb keeps only in-frame clones here, not all; method: immunoSEQ multiplex PCR. Of 310,000 or so clones detected, around 9.7% appear once; the ten largest clones hold less than 1.2%. Study-wide findings and caveats: Shortening of TCRB CDR3s, moderate but significant, appeared in all four CD4+ subsets of Type 1 diabetes patients.

Material for sequencing was central memory CD4+ T cells from blood. The chain carries TRBV27 and TRBJ1-5; TRBD1 aligns across 7 bases. The TCR sequence derives from a man aged 25-45 years with type 1 diabetes. The CDR3 DNA reads as TGTGCCAGCAGTCCGTCGACAGGGTCCAATCAGCCCCAGCATTTT. It is translated as CASSPSTGSNQPQHF.